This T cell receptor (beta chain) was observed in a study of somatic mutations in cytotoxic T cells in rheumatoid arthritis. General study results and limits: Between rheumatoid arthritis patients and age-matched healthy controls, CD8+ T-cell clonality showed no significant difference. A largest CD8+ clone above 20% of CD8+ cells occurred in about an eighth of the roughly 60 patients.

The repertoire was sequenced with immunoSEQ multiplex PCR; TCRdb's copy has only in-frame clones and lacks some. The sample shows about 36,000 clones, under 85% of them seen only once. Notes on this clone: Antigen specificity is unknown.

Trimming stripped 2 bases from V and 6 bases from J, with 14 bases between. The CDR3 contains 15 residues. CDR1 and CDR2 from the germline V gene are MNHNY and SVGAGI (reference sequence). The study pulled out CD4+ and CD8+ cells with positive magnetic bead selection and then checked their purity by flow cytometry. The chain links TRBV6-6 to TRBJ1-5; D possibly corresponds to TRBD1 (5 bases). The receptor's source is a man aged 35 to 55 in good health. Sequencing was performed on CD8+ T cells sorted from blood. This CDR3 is CASSYPSGAGQPQHF. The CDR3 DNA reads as TGTGCCAGCAGTTACCCCTCCGGGGCCGGTCAGCCCCAGCATTTT.